The next 26 T cell receptor beta chains were all read from a single sample in a study of cytomegalovirus exposure and HLA in healthy donors. Researchers ran the PCR with 60 Vbeta and 13 Jbeta primers. Clones were sequenced by immunoSEQ multiplex PCR, and TCRdb holds only the in-frame ones, with some missing. The table shows 120,000 or so clones, with 80% occurring only once. Sequencing was done on a sample of PBMCs. Source of these receptors: a young man in good health and CMV-seropositive.

The CDR3 is CASSTARDNEQFF. For the CDR3, the DNA is TGTGCCAGCAGCACCGCCCGCGACAATGAGCAGTTCTTC. This chain uses TRBV7-3 with TRBJ2-1; D is uncertain. This CDR3 contains 13 residues. In germline, CDR1 is SGHTA, CDR2 FQGTGA. Trimming removed 5 bases at V and 5 bases at J, with 10 bases between.

The CDR3 nucleotides are TGTGCCAGCAGCCCGTTTTTTAAGGGGAATGACTATGGCTACACCTTC. Amino acids: CASSPFFKGNDYGYTF. The rearrangement uses TRBV5-6 and TRBJ1-2; tentative D call: TRBD1 (5 bases). V was clipped by 4 bases and J by 3 bases, with 19 bases between them. This CDR3 spans 16 amino acids. Looked up from germline, CDR1 is SGHDT and CDR2 is YYEEEE. Together with reference TRBV5-6 and TRBJ1-2, the CDR3 gives the full variable domain: DAGVTQSPTHLIKTRGQQVTLRCSPKSGHDTVSWYQQALGQGPQFIFQYYEEEERQRGNFPDRFSGHQFPNYSSELNVNALLLGDSALYLCASSPFFKGNDYGYTFGSGTRLTVV.

The chain combines TRBV4-1 with TRBJ2-1; D is ambiguous. The CDR3 has 14 amino acids. V lost 1 base to trimming and J lost 3 bases, with 7 bases between them. Germline values: CDR1 MGHRA, CDR2 YSYEKL. CDR3 coding DNA: TGCGCCAGCAGCCAAGGGGCCAACTACAATGAGCAGTTCTTC. The encoded protein is CASSQGANYNEQFF.

The chain couples TRBV6-1 to TRBJ1-3; no definite D call. Germline-derived CDR1 and CDR2 are MNHNS and SASEGT. Trimming took 11 bases from V and 4 from J, leaving 12 bases between them. The CDR3 has 12 residues. The CDR3 coding sequence is TGTGCCGCAGCCCGAGGGGGAAACACCATATATTTT. Encoded protein: CAAARGGNTIYF.

The chain couples TRBV11-2 to TRBJ2-5, with TRBD2 matching 9 bases. V was pared by 5 bases and J by 1 base, with 2 bases of the junction left unmatched. The germline CDR1 and CDR2 sequences are SGHAT and FQNNGV. There are 14 residues in the CDR3. Here the CDR3 reads CASSRGGGQETQYF. Written as DNA, the CDR3 is TGTGCCAGCAGCCGCGGGGGGGGCCAAGAGACCCAGTACTTC.

The chain employs TRBV7-8 and TRBJ1-6, with TRBD1 matching over 8 bases. CDR3 length equals 15 residues. Per germline, CDR1 SGHVS and CDR2 FQNEAQ. V trimming: 8 bases; J trimming: 1 base; junction bases outside the gene matches: 4. For the CDR3, the DNA is TGTGCCAGCCGACAGGGGACGTCCTATAATTCACCCCTCCACTTT. Encoded protein: CASRQGTSYNSPLHF.

The chain recombines TRBV21-1 with TRBJ1-2; the D call in the table, TRBD1, was not verified against the DNA. TRBV21-1 is a known pseudogene. This CDR3 region has 19 residues. CDR3 nucleotides: TGTGCCAGCAGCAAAGGGAGAGACAGGGGGATAGGAGCTAACTATGGCTACACCTTC. Translated: CASSKGRDRGIGANYGYTF.

The V call is TRBV2, the J call TRBJ2-2; D remains ambiguous. Trimming stripped 4 bases from V and 1 base from J, with 4 bases between. This CDR3 has 13 residues. Per the germline V gene, CDR1 is SNHLY and CDR2 is FYNNEI. The CDR3 is CASSVQNTGELFF. In DNA form, the CDR3 reads TGTGCCAGCAGTGTTCAGAACACCGGGGAGCTGTTTTTT.

CDR3 coding DNA: TGCGCCAGCAGCCGGAACATTTTAGCGGGGGGGCCGGGACAAGAGACCCAGTACTTC. As protein: CASSRNILAGGPGQETQYF. The rearrangement links TRBV5-1 to TRBJ2-5; TRBD2 aligns across 11 bases. The germline gives CDR1 SGHRS, CDR2 YFSETQ. This CDR3 is built from 19 residues. Trimming removed 4 bases from V and 2 bases from J; junction bases left unmatched: 16.

The chain is built from TRBV6-5 and TRBJ1-4; tentatively, D is TRBD1 (6 bases). Trimming removed 4 bases at V and 8 bases at J, with 20 bases between. Germline CDR1 is MNHEY and CDR2 is SVGAGI. The CDR3 length is 16 residues. In DNA form, the CDR3 reads TGTGCCAGCAGTTCTCCCGGTTCTCAGGGGAACGAAAAACTGTTTTTT. This gives the protein CASSSPGSQGNEKLFF.

The chain employs TRBV5-6 and TRBJ1-1; 9 nucleotides line up with TRBD1. J gave up 4 bases and V 4 bases, and 5 bases lay outside the gene matches. This CDR3 is built from 14 residues. Germline assignment: CDR1 SGHDT and CDR2 YYEEEE. The chain's CDR3 is CASSLRDRATEAFF. The CDR3 coding sequence is TGTGCCAGCAGCCTCCGGGACAGGGCCACTGAAGCTTTCTTT.

The CDR3 coding sequence is TGTGCCAGCAGTCCAGCCCTCGGGAGTCAGCCCCAGCATTTT. Translation gives CASSPALGSQPQHF. The chain joins TRBV28 to TRBJ1-5; D is ambiguous. Germline loops: CDR1 MDHEN, CDR2 SYDVKM. The CDR3 is 14 residues long. Trimming shortened V by 5 bases and J by 6 bases, and 14 bases separated the two germline ends. The full variable domain, with the rest looked up from reference TRBV28 and TRBJ1-5, is DVKVTQSSRYLVKRTGEKVFLECVQDMDHENMFWYRQDPGLGLRLIYFSYDVKMKEKGDIPEGYSVSREKKERFSLILESASTNQTSMYLCASSPALGSQPQHFGDGTRLSIL.

V and J are TRBV4-1 and TRBJ2-3; D perhaps matches TRBD1 (6 bases). V was cut by 4 bases and J by 0 bases, with 14 bases left in between. This CDR3 spans 16 amino acids. The germline V gene has CDR1 MGHRA and CDR2 YSYEKL. The CDR3 protein is CASSLQGGKSTDTQYF. CDR3 sequence (DNA): TGCGCCAGCAGCCTCCAAGGGGGTAAGAGCACAGATACGCAGTATTTT.

This rearrangement joins TRBV5-1 to TRBJ1-2, with a possible D match to TRBD1 (6 bases). Trimming pared 7 bases from V and 6 bases from J, leaving 25 bases between. Germline CDR1 is SGHRS and CDR2 is YFSETQ. The CDR3 loop spans 16 amino acids. CDR3 in DNA: TGCGCCAGCCGCCCAAACGCCGGGGACACCCGAGATGGCTACACCTTC. Amino acids: CASRPNAGDTRDGYTF.

The rearrangement joins TRBV19 to TRBJ1-1, with D possibly matching TRBD1 (5 bases). V was cut by 3 bases and J by 2 bases, with 16 bases left in between. CDR1 LNHDA and CDR2 SQIVND come from the germline V gene (reference sequence). The CDR3 length is 16 residues. The CDR3 loop is CASSIGGVKSNTEAFF. DNA for the CDR3: TGTGCCAGTAGTATCGGAGGGGTGAAATCTAACACTGAAGCTTTCTTT.

J is TRBJ1-1 and V is TRBV28; TRBD1 matches 7 bases. The CDR3 contains 15 residues. Trimming took 4 bases from V and 0 from J; bases not matched to a gene: 5. Germline values: CDR1 MDHEN, CDR2 SYDVKM. CDR3 nucleotides: TGTGCCAGCAGTTCCTTAACAGGGGTGAACACTGAAGCTTTCTTT. Translated: CASSSLTGVNTEAFF.

The chain links TRBV4-1 to TRBJ2-7, with a possible D match to TRBD1 (5 bases). CDR3 length equals 16 residues. Trimming shortened V by 0 bases and J by 2 bases, and 14 bases separated the two germline ends. Germline CDR1 MGHRA, CDR2 YSYEKL. The chain's CDR3 is CASSQDSRGRTYEQYF. The CDR3 nucleotides read TGCGCCAGCAGCCAAGATAGTAGGGGTAGGACCTACGAGCAGTACTTC.

This clone was observed once. The chain has TRBV6-1 and TRBJ2-3, with D possibly TRBD1 on 7 matching bases. There are 14 residues in the CDR3. Germline V gene sequence: CDR1 MNHNS, CDR2 SASEGT. V was cut by 4 bases and J by 3 bases, with 11 bases left in between. CDR3 protein: CASSGQGGTDTQYF. The CDR3 DNA sequence: TGTGCCAGCAGTGGGCAGGGGGGAACAGATACGCAGTATTTT.

The rearrangement uses TRBV6-5 and TRBJ1-5, with a possible D match to TRBD1 (5 bases). Per germline, CDR1 MNHEY and CDR2 SVGAGI. The CDR3 is 14 amino acids. Trimming stripped 5 bases from V and 4 bases from J, with 12 bases between. The CDR3 here is CASSQDGGNQPQHF. CDR3 nucleotide sequence: TGTGCCAGCAGTCAAGACGGGGGGAATCAGCCCCAGCATTTT.

The J gene is TRBJ1-6, the V gene TRBV9, with 8 positions matching TRBD1. The CDR3 runs to 15 residues. The junction had 6 bases not matched to a gene; V was cut back by 3 bases and J by 7 bases. From germline, CDR1 is SGDLS and CDR2 YYNGEE. CDR3 residues: CASSASGTGNSPLHF. The CDR3 coding sequence is TGTGCCAGCAGCGCTTCCGGGACAGGAAATTCACCCCTCCACTTT.

CDR3 sequence reads: CAWSVGGNTEAFF. CDR3 bases: TGTGCCTGGAGTGTAGGAGGGAACACTGAAGCTTTCTTT. This chain joins TRBV30 and TRBJ1-1; no firm D call. Germline-derived CDR1 and CDR2 are GTSNPN and SVGIG (reference sequence). The CDR3 extends over 13 amino acids. V was cut by 0 bases and J by 1 base, with 6 bases left in between.

This clone was recorded only once. The genes are TRBV13 and TRBJ1-5, with 9 bases matching TRBD1. The germline V gene encodes CDR1 PRHDT and CDR2 FYEKMQ (reference sequence). With V trimmed by 0 bases and J by 1 base, 4 bases remained unmatched. The CDR3 totals 17 residues. The DNA for the CDR3 is TGTGCCAGCAGCTTAGGGGGACAGGGTGCCAGCAATCAGCCCCAGCATTTT. Its translation: CASSLGGQGASNQPQHF.

In its sample, this clone was seen a few times. The chain is built from TRBV5-6 and TRBJ1-6; D is undetermined. CDR1 is SGHDT and CDR2 is YYEEEE in the germline V gene. Deletions cut 1 base from V and 7 bases from J, with 15 bases between. The CDR3 length is 16 residues. The CDR3 loop reads CASSLTSGWANSPLHF. CDR3 in DNA: TGTGCCAGCAGCTTGACGTCGGGGTGGGCAAATTCACCCCTCCACTTT.

The chain is built from TRBV19 and TRBJ2-2; tentative D call: TRBD1 (6 bases). V lost 7 bases, J lost 4 bases, and 13 bases lay in between. CDR1 LNHDA and CDR2 SQIVND come from the germline V gene (reference sequence). The CDR3 loop spans 14 amino acids. The CDR3, as DNA: TGTGCCAGTACAACAGGGTATGGCACCGGGGAGCTGTTTTTT. Its protein is CASTTGYGTGELFF.

The chain couples TRBV7-2 to TRBJ2-1, with D possibly TRBD2 on 6 matching bases. The CDR3 sequence is 14 residues long. The germline CDR1 and CDR2 sequences are SGHTA and FQGNSA. The V end lost 4 bases, the J end lost 3 bases, and 10 bases lay between the germline ends. This CDR3 reads CASSSTRYYNEQFF. CDR3 nucleotide sequence: TGTGCCAGCAGCTCGACTAGGTACTACAATGAGCAGTTCTTC.

The gene calls are TRBV4-1 and TRBJ1-5; 8 positions agree with TRBD1. The CDR3 is 15 residues long. V trimming: 1 base; J trimming: 6 bases; junction bases outside the gene matches: 5. Germline lookup yields CDR1 MGHRA and CDR2 YSYEKL. In DNA form, the CDR3 reads TGCGCCAGCAGCCAAGCCGGACAGGGACGTCAGCCCCAGCATTTT. It yields the protein CASSQAGQGRQPQHF.